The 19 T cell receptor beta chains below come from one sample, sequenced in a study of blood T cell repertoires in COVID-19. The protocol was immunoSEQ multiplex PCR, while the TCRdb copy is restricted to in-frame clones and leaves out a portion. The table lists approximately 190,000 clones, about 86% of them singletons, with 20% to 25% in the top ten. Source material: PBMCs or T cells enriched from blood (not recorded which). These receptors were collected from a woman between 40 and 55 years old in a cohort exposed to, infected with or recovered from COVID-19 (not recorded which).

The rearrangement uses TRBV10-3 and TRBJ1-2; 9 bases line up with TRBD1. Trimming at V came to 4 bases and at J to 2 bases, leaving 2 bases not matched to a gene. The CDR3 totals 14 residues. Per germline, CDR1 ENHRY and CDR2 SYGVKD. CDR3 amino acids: CAISGDRENYGYTF. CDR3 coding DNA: TGTGCCATCAGTGGGGACAGGGAAAACTATGGCTACACCTTC.

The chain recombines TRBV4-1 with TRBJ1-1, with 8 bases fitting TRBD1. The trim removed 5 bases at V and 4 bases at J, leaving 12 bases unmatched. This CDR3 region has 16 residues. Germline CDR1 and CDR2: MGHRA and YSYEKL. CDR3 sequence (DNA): TGCGCCAGCAGCTCGCGAAACCCCAGGGGGCTCACTGAAGCTTTCTTT. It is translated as CASSSRNPRGLTEAFF.

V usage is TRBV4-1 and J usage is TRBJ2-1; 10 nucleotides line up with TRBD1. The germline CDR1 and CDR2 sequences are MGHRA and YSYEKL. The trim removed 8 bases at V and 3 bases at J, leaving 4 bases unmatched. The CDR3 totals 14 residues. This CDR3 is CASPRTGGYNEQFF. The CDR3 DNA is TGCGCCAGCCCGAGGACAGGGGGCTACAATGAGCAGTTCTTC.

The CDR3 spells CAAANVGDTVNTEAFF. In nucleotides, the CDR3 is TGTGCCGCTGCAAATGTTGGGGACACCGTGAACACTGAAGCTTTCTTT. This chain connects TRBV10-3 to TRBJ1-1; D may be TRBD1 (6 bases). V lost 11 bases, J lost 0 bases, and 22 bases lay in between. CDR1 is ENHRY and CDR2 is SYGVKD in the germline V gene. The CDR3 contains 16 residues.

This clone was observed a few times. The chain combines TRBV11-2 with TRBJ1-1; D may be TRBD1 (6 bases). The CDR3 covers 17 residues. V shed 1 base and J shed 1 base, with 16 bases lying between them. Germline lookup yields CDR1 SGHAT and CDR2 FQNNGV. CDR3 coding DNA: TGTGCCAGCAGCTTAGCCGGCCTGGACAGTACGAACACTGAAGCTTTCTTT. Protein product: CASSLAGLDSTNTEAFF.

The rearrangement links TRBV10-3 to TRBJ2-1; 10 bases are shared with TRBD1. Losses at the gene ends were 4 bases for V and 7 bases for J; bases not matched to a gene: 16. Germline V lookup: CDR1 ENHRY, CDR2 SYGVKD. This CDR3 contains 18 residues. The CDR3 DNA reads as TGTGCCATCAGTGGTCCCGGGACAGGGGACCACAACACGAATGAGCAGTTCTTC. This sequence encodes CAISGPGTGDHNTNEQFF.

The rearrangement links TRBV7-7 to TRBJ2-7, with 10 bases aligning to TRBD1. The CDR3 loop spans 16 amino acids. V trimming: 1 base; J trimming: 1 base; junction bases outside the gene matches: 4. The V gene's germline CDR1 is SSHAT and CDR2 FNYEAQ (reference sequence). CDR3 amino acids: CASSLGPGQGSYEQYF. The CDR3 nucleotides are TGTGCCAGCAGCTTAGGGCCGGGACAGGGGTCCTACGAGCAGTACTTC.

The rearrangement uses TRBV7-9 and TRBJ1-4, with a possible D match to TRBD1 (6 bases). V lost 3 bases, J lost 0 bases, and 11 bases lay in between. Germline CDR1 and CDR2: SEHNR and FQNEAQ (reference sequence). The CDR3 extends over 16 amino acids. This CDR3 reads CASSLGAGATNEKLFF. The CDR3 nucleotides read TGTGCCAGCAGCTTGGGGGCGGGCGCAACTAATGAAAAACTGTTTTTT. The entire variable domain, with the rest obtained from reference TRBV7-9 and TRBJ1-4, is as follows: DTGVSQNPRHKITKRGQNVTFRCDPISEHNRLYWYRQTLGQGPEFLTYFQNEAQLEKSRLLSDRFSAERPKGSFSTLEIQRTEQGDSAMYLCASSLGAGATNEKLFFGSGTQLSVL.

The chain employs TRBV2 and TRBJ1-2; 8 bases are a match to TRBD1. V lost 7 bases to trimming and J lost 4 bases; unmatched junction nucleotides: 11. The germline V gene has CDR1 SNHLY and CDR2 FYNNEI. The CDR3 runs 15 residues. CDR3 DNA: TGTGCCAGCATTACAGGGACAGGACCTTCCTATGGCTACACCTTC. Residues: CASITGTGPSYGYTF.

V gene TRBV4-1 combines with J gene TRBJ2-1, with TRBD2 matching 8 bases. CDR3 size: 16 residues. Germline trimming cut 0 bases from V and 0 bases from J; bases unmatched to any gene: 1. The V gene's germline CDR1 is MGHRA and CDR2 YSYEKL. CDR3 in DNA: TGCGCCAGCAGCCAAGAAAGCGGGAGCTCCTACAATGAGCAGTTCTTC. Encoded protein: CASSQESGSSYNEQFF.

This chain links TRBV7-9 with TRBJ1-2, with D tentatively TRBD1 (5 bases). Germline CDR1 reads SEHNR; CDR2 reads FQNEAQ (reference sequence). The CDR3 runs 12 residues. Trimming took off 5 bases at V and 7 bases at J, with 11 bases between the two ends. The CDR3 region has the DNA TGTGCCAGCAGCCTGCAGGGTACTGGCTACACCTTC. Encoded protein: CASSLQGTGYTF.

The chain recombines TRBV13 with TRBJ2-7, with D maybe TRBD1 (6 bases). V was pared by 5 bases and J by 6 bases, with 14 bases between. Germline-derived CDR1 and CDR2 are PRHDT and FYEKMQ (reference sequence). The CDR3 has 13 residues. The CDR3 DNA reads TGTGCCAGCAGCCACGACAGGTTAACCGAGCAGTACTTC. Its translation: CASSHDRLTEQYF.

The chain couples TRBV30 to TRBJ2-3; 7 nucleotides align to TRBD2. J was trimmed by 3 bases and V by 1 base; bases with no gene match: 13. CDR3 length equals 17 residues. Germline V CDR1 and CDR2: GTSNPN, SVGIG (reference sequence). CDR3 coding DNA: TGTGCCTGGAGTGGATTTGCGGGAGTTGAAGGAACAGATACGCAGTATTTT. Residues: CAWSGFAGVEGTDTQYF.

The CDR3 region has the DNA TGCGCCAGCAGCGGGGGGGATAGCTCCTACGAGCAGTACTTC. Amino acid sequence: CASSGGDSSYEQYF. The rearrangement uses TRBV5-1 and TRBJ2-7, with 7 bases that match TRBD2. The V gene end was trimmed by 4 bases and the J gene end by 0 bases; junction bases not matched to a gene: 4. Germline assignment: CDR1 SGHRS and CDR2 YFSETQ. The CDR3 extends over 14 amino acids.

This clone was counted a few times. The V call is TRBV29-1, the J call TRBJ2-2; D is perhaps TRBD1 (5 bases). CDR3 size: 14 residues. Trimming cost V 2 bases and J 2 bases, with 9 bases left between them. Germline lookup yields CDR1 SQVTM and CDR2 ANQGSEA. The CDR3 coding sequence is TGCAGCGTTGAAAAAGGGGTCAACACCGGGGAGCTGTTTTTT. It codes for CSVEKGVNTGELFF.

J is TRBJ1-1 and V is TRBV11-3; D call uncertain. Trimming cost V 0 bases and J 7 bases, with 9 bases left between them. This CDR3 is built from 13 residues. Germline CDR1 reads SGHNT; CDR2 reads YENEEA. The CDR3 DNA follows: TGTGCCAGCAGCTTAGATAGTGAGGGTGAAGCTTTCTTT. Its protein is CASSLDSEGEAFF.

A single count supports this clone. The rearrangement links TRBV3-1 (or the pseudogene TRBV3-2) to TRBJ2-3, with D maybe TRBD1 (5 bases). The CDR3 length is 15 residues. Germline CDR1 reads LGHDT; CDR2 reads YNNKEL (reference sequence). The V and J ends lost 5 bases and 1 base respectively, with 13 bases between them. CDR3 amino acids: CASSDPARGTDTQYF. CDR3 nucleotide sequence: TGTGCCAGCAGCGATCCGGCCAGGGGCACAGATACGCAGTATTTT.

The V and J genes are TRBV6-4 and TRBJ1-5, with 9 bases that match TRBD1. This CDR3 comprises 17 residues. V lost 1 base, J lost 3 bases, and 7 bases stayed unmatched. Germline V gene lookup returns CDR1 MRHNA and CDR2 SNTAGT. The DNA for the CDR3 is TGTGCCAGCAGTGACTACGGACAGGGGCTCCTCAATCAGCCCCAGCATTTT. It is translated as CASSDYGQGLLNQPQHF.

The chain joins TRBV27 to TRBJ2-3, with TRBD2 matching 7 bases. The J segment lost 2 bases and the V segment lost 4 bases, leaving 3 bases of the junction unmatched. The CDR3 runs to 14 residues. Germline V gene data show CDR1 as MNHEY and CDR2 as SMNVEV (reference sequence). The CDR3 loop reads CASSYGRATDTQYF. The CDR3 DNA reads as TGTGCCAGCAGTTATGGGAGGGCCACAGATACGCAGTATTTT.